Following are 5 T cell receptor beta chains from one sample sequenced in a study of blood T cell repertoires in COVID-19. TCRdb's copy holds only in-frame clones and misses some; the assay was immunoSEQ multiplex PCR. The sample lists 90,000 to 150,000 clones, around 89% occurring once. Sequencing was carried out using peripheral blood. These receptors were collected from a human donor with acute or convalescent COVID-19. The donor label of this sample is uncertain.

This clone was detected once. The chain links TRBV5-5 to TRBJ1-5, with D unclear. The CDR3 has 16 amino acids. Trimming cost V 4 bases and J 0 bases, with 14 bases left between them. Germline V lookup: CDR1 SGHKS, CDR2 YYEKEE (reference sequence). CDR3 sequence (DNA): TGTGCCAGCAGCCCGGTAGGAGGTGATAGCAATCAGCCCCAGCATTTT. This translates into CASSPVGGDSNQPQHF.

The rearrangement joins TRBV19 to TRBJ1-4; 7 nucleotides agree with TRBD1. From germline, CDR1 is LNHDA and CDR2 SQIVND (reference sequence). V shed 6 bases, J shed 1 base, and the junction held 2 bases outside the gene matches. This CDR3 spans 14 amino acids. The CDR3 reads CASSQGVTNEKLFF. CDR3 DNA: TGTGCCAGTAGCCAGGGGGTAACTAATGAAAAACTGTTTTTT.

The chain recombines TRBV15 with TRBJ2-7; weak D call: TRBD1 (6 bases). Trimming cost V 4 bases and J 8 bases, with 15 bases left between them. Germline V CDR1 and CDR2: LNHNV, YYDKDF (reference sequence). The CDR3 loop spans 13 amino acids. The CDR3 coding sequence is TGTGCCACCAGCACAGGGGAGTCGAGAAAGCAGTACTTC. The encoded protein is CATSTGESRKQYF.

The V and J genes are TRBV9 and TRBJ2-1; D gene ambiguous. V lost 4 bases, J lost 10 bases, and 15 bases lay in between. The CDR3 is made up of 13 amino acids. CDR1 is SGDLS, CDR2 YYNGEE, per germline. The CDR3 DNA is TGTGCCAGCAGCACGAGAAGCGAGGAGGAGCAGTTCTTC. The encoded protein is CASSTRSEEEQFF.

The chain joins TRBV6-5 to TRBJ1-1; no reliable D call. V was shortened by 4 bases and J by 5 bases, with 8 bases between the two germline ends. CDR1 and CDR2 (germline): MNHEY, SVGAGI. The CDR3 runs 12 residues. CDR3 sequence: CASSSQVTEAFF. DNA for the CDR3: TGTGCCAGCAGTTCTCAGGTTACTGAAGCTTTCTTT.